Presented here are 17 T cell receptor beta chains from one specimen sequenced in a study of T cell repertoires in cytomegalovirus infection. Antigens of these TCRs are unknown. A single record per CDR3 protein comes from TCRdb applying MiXCR to the reads. The sample consists of around 570,000 distinct CDR3 sequences, around two fifths of them appearing once. The sample was cultured PBMCs, taken from culture after CMV antigen stimulation. The source is a human donor in good health (CMV status not recorded). Some clones in this sample may be carry-over from other donors' samples.

This clonotype showed up just a few times. The chain joins TRBV6-1 to TRBJ1-5; D is ambiguous. The CDR3 is made up of 16 amino acids. V shed 2 bases and J shed 0 bases, with 11 bases lying between them. The germline gives CDR1 MNHNS, CDR2 SASEGT. The CDR3 DNA reads TGTGCCAGCAGTGAACTATCGCCAGTTAGCAATCAGCCCCAGCATTTT. This gives the protein CASSELSPVSNQPQHF.

The chain employs TRBV27 and TRBJ2-7; D ambiguous. Germline V CDR1 and CDR2: MNHEY, SMNVEV (reference sequence). The ends were cut back, 3 bases at V and 2 bases at J, with 11 bases in the middle. CDR3 length equals 14 residues. The DNA for the CDR3 is TGTGCCAGCAGTTTTGTCGGTGGGACCTACGAGCAGTACTTC. Residues: CASSFVGGTYEQYF.

This clonotype has more than one count but fewer than ten. This chain joins TRBV27 and TRBJ1-2; perhaps TRBD1 as D (5 bases). This CDR3 contains 12 residues. Deletions cut 7 bases from V and 8 bases from J, with 14 bases between. Germline CDR1 and CDR2: MNHEY and SMNVEV (reference sequence). The CDR3, as DNA: TGTGCCAGCATTGCAGCTTCAGGGGGCTACACCTTC. Protein: CASIAASGGYTF.

This clonotype appeared a few times. The V call is TRBV4-1, the J call TRBJ2-1; TRBD1 is a possible D gene (6 bases). The germline CDR1 and CDR2 sequences are MGHRA and YSYEKL. Trimming shortened V by 1 base and J by 3 bases, and 13 bases separated the two germline ends. This CDR3 spans 16 amino acids. The CDR3 coding sequence is TGCGCCAGCAGCCAAGTCGTGGGGGCCAACTACAATGAGCAGTTCTTC. It yields the protein CASSQVVGANYNEQFF.

The chain uses TRBV4-1 and TRBJ2-2; possible D gene TRBD2, 7 bases. Trimming took 6 bases from V and 0 from J, leaving 11 bases between them. Germline CDR1 and CDR2: MGHRA and YSYEKL. This CDR3 contains 15 residues. CDR3 amino acids: CASRLGGPNTGELFF. The CDR3 coding sequence is TGCGCCAGCAGACTGGGGGGGCCGAACACCGGGGAGCTGTTTTTT.

The chain employs TRBV4-3 and TRBJ1-6; D is ambiguous. V lost 0 bases to trimming and J lost 11 bases, with 8 bases between them. Germline lookup yields CDR1 LGHNA and CDR2 YSLEER. This CDR3 has 13 residues. CDR3 residues: CASSQDRFTPLHF. CDR3 bases: TGCGCCAGCAGCCAAGACAGGTTTACACCCCTCCACTTT.

This rearrangement joins TRBV6-5 to TRBJ2-7, with 8 nucleotides matching TRBD1. Germline V gene data show CDR1 as MNHEY and CDR2 as SVGAGI. The CDR3 consists of 15 residues. V shed 0 bases, J shed 7 bases, and the junction held 8 bases outside the gene matches. DNA for the CDR3: TGTGCCAGCAGTTACTCGACAGGGGCGGCTGGGGAGCAGTACTTC. This gives the protein CASSYSTGAAGEQYF.

This clonotype turned up a few times. J is TRBJ1-5 and V is TRBV15; D is unresolved. The germline gives CDR1 LNHNV, CDR2 YYDKDF (reference sequence). CDR3 length: 14 amino acids. V was cut by 0 bases and J by 4 bases, with 7 bases left in between. The CDR3 nucleotides are TGTGCCACCAGCAGAGATGTAGCTAATCAGCCCCAGCATTTT. Its protein is CATSRDVANQPQHF.

This sequence joins TRBV12-3 or TRBV12-4 and TRBJ2-5; no clear D gene. The CDR3 totals 13 residues. V dropped 2 bases and J dropped 2 bases, with 6 bases sitting between them. CDR3 nucleotides: TGTGCCAGCAGTTTATCAACACAAGAGACCCAGTACTTC. Its protein is CASSLSTQETQYF.

The chain recombines TRBV2 with TRBJ2-3; no firm D call. The V end was cut by 0 bases, the J end by 2 bases, with 6 bases between. The germline V gene has CDR1 SNHLY and CDR2 FYNNEI. CDR3 size: 14 residues. CDR3 sequence reads: CASSEAAHTDTQYF. DNA for the CDR3: TGTGCCAGCAGTGAAGCGGCGCACACAGATACGCAGTATTTT.

The chain is built from TRBV7-6 and TRBJ2-1; D might be TRBD2 (5 bases). The CDR3 length is 17 residues. V gave up 3 bases and J gave up 5 bases, with 20 bases separating them. Germline CDR1 SGHVS, CDR2 FNYEAQ. CDR3 bases: TGTGCCAGCAGCTTTCTAAGCTGGGAGCGAAAGAACAATGAGCAGTTCTTC. It translates to CASSFLSWERKNNEQFF.

The chain carries TRBV19 and TRBJ2-3; D remains unclear. CDR3 length equals 15 residues. Trimming removed 5 bases at V and 4 bases at J, with 16 bases between. Germline CDR1 reads LNHDA; CDR2 reads SQIVND (reference sequence). The CDR3: CASSRLGKESDTQYF. The CDR3 DNA is TGTGCCAGTAGTCGATTGGGAAAGGAATCAGATACGCAGTATTTT.

This clonotype came up once. The genes are TRBV20-1 and TRBJ1-1; perhaps TRBD1 as D (5 bases). The germline CDR1 and CDR2 sequences are DFQATT and SNEGSKA (reference sequence). V gave up 0 bases and J gave up 7 bases, with 18 bases separating them. The CDR3 runs 15 residues. In DNA form, the CDR3 reads TGCAGTGCTAGAGATCTAGTACGGGGGGATGTTGAAGCTTTCTTT. The encoded protein is CSARDLVRGDVEAFF.

The chain recombines TRBV2 with TRBJ2-2; D is unresolved. V lost 5 bases and J 0 bases, leaving 7 bases between the germline ends. Germline CDR1 reads SNHLY; CDR2 reads FYNNEI. This CDR3 spans 14 amino acids. The CDR3 loop is CASSNNPNTGELFF. The DNA for the CDR3 is TGTGCCAGCAGTAACAACCCGAACACCGGGGAGCTGTTTTTT.

This clonotype has more than one count but fewer than ten. V is TRBV12-3 or TRBV12-4 and J is TRBJ2-4; D call uncertain. This CDR3 has 13 residues. V was cut by 2 bases and J by 4 bases, with 6 bases left in between. As DNA, the CDR3 is TGTGCCAGCAGTTTAAGGCGGAAAAACATTCAGTACTTC. Translation: CASSLRRKNIQYF.

The chain carries TRBV6-2 or TRBV6-3 and TRBJ2-1, with 9 bases that match TRBD2. This CDR3 region has 12 residues. Germline loops: CDR1 MNHEY, CDR2 SVGEGT. V shed 8 bases, J shed 9 bases, and the junction held 5 bases outside the gene matches. The CDR3 reads CASGLAGVEQFF. Written as DNA, the CDR3 is TGTGCCAGCGGATTAGCGGGAGTTGAGCAGTTCTTC.

The gene calls are TRBV7-3 and TRBJ2-1; D ambiguous. Deletions cut 5 bases from V and 0 bases from J, with 14 bases between. CDR1 is SGHTA, CDR2 FQGTGA, per germline. The CDR3 contains 16 residues. CDR3 nucleotide sequence: TGTGCCAGCAGCCCCCCCCGGGCAGACTCCTACAATGAGCAGTTCTTC. Encoded protein: CASSPPRADSYNEQFF.